Sequencing of this T cell receptor beta chain was carried out in a study of T cell clones after liver transplantation. Germline loops: CDR1 MDHEN, CDR2 SYDVKM. Trimming pared 6 bases from V and 6 bases from J, leaving 21 bases between. The CDR3 totals 15 residues. Comment on this clone: Its antigen is not known.

The data were produced by immunoSEQ multiplex PCR, yet TCRdb's version contains in-frame clones alone and is incomplete. Here the sample spans 75,000 to 95,000 clones, around four fifths being singletons. Regarding the study as a whole: Circulating graft-donor-reactive CD4 TCRbeta sequences fell significantly post-transplant in 5 of 8 subjects.

This TCR derives from a human patient who received a liver transplant. The graft donor may have given rise to some T cells. The chain links TRBV28 to TRBJ2-7; D may be TRBD1 (7 bases). This material consisted of CD4+ T cells from blood, taken around 48 months after liver transplant. The CDR3 nucleotides are TGTGCCAGCAGAGAAAGGATCTGGCAGGGGGGCGAGCAGTACTTC. Amino acid sequence: CASRERIWQGGEQYF.